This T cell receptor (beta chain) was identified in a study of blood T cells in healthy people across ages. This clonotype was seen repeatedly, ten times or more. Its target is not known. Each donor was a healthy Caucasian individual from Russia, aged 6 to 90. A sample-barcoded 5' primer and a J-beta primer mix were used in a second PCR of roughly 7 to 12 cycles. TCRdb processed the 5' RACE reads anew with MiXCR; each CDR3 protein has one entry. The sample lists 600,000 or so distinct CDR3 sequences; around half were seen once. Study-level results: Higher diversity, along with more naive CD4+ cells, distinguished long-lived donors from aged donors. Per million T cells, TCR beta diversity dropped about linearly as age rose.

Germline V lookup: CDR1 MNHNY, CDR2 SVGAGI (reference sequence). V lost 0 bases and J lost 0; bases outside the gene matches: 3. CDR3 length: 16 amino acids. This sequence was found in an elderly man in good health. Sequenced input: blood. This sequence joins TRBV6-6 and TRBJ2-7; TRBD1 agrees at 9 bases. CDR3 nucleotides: TGTGCCAGCAGTTACTCTTGGGGACAGGGCTCCTACGAGCAGTACTTC. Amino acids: CASSYSWGQGSYEQYF.